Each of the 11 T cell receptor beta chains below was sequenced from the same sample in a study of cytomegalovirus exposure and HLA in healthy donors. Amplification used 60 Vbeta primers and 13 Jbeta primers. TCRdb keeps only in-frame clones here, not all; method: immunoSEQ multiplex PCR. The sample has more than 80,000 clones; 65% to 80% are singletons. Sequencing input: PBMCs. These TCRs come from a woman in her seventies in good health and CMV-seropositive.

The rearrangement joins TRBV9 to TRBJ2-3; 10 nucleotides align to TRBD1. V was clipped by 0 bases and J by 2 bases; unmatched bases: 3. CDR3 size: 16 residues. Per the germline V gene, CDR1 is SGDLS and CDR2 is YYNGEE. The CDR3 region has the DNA TGTGCCAGCAGCGTAGTGGGGACAGGGGTCACAGATACGCAGTATTTT. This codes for CASSVVGTGVTDTQYF.

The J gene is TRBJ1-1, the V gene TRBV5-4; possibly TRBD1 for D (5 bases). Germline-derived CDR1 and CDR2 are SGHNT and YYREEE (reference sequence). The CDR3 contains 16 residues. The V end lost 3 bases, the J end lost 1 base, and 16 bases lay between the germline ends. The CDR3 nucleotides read TGTGCCAGCAGCTCCCCCATTGGAGGGACGAACACTGAAGCTTTCTTT. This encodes CASSSPIGGTNTEAFF.

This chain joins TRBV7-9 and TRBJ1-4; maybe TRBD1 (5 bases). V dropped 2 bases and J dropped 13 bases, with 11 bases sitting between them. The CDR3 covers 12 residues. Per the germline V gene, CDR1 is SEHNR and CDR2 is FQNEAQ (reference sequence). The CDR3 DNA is TGTGCCAGCAGCTTACGGCCGGGGGGACTGTTTTTT. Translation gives CASSLRPGGLFF.

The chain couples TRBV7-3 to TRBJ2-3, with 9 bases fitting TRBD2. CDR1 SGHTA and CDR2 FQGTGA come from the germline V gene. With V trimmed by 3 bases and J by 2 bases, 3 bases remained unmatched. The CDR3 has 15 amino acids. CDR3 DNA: TGTGCCAGCAGCTTTAGCGGGAGCTACACAGATACGCAGTATTTT. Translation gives CASSFSGSYTDTQYF.

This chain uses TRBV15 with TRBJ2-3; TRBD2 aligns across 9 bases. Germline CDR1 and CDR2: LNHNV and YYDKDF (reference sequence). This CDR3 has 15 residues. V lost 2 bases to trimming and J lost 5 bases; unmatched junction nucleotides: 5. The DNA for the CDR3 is TGTGCCACCAGCAGAAGCGGGGGGTCGGAAGATACGCAGTATTTT. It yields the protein CATSRSGGSEDTQYF.

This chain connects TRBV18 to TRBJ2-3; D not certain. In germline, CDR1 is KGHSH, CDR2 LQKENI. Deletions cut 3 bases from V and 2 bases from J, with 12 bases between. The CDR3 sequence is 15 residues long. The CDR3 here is CASSPLTALTDTQYF. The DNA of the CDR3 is TGTGCCAGCTCACCTCTAACAGCCCTCACAGATACGCAGTATTTT. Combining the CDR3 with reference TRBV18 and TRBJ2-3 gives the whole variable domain NAGVMQNPRHLVRRRGQEARLRCSPMKGHSHVYWYRQLPEEGLKFMVYLQKENIIDESGMPKERFSAEFPKEGPSILRIQQVVRGDSAAYFCASSPLTALTDTQYFGPGTRLTVL.

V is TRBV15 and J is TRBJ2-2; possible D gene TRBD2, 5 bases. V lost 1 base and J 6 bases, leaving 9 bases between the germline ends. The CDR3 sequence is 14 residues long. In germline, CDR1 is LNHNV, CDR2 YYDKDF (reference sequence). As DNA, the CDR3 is TGTGCCACCAGCAGAGCCCCGGGGTCCGGGGAGCTGTTTTTT. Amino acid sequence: CATSRAPGSGELFF.

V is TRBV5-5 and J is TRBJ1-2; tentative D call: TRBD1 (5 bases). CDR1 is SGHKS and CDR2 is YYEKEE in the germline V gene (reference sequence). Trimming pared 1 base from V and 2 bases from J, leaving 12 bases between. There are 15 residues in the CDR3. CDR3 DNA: TGTGCCAGCAGCTTGTCGGGGGTTAGGAACTATGGCTACACCTTC. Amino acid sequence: CASSLSGVRNYGYTF.

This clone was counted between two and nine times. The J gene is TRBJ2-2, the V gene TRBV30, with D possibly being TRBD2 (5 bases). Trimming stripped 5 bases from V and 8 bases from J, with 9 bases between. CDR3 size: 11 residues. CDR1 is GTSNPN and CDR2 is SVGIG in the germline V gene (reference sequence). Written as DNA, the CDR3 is TGTGCCTGGGATCGGAGGGGGGAGCTGTTTTTT. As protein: CAWDRRGELFF.

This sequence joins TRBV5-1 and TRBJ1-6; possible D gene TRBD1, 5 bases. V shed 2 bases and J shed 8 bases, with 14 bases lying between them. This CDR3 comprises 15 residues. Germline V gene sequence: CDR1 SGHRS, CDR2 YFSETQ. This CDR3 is CASSLQASPDSPLHF. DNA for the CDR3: TGCGCCAGCAGCTTACAGGCTTCTCCCGATTCACCCCTCCACTTT.

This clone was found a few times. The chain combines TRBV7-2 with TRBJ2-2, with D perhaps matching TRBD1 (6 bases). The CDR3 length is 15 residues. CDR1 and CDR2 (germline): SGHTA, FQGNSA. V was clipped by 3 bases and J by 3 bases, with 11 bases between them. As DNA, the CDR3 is TGTGCCAGCAGCTTTCAGGGGATAGACACCGGGGAGCTGTTTTTT. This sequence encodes CASSFQGIDTGELFF.